Shown below are 15 T cell receptor beta chains from a single sample sequenced in a study of regulatory T cells in long-lasting Graves disease. Stated time point: newly diagnosed GD, antithyroid drugs for less than 3 months. The TCR library was made from RNA extracted from PBMCs. Researchers made TCR beta libraries by using iRepertoire HTBI primers and running Arm-PCR on CDR3 regions. TCRdb independently ran MiXCR on the multiplex PCR reads; one entry per CDR3 protein. In the table there are approximately 540,000 distinct CDR3 sequences, 9.5% to 15% of which are singletons. This sample also belongs to another study, concerning T cells in Graves' hyperthyroidism and ophthalmopathy.

Here the sequenced sample was peripheral blood mononuclear cells (PBMCs), taken at new diagnosis, from a patient treated with antithyroid drugs. The receptors were sampled from a woman between 25 and 40 years old with Graves disease.

V usage is TRBV11-2 and J usage is TRBJ2-7, with D unresolved. V was cut by 6 bases and J by 3 bases, with 12 bases left in between. There are 13 residues in the CDR3. Germline V CDR1 and CDR2: SGHAT, FQNNGV. CDR3 nucleotides: TGTGCCAGCAGTAAAGAGACGGTCTACGAGCAGTACTTC. Residues: CASSKETVYEQYF.

This clonotype was recorded many times. The chain combines TRBV11-2 with TRBJ2-7; D call uncertain. The CDR3 extends over 15 amino acids. In germline, CDR1 is SGHAT, CDR2 FQNNGV. V gave up 1 base and J gave up 2 bases, with 12 bases separating them. CDR3: CASSLAEIAAYEQYF. In DNA form, the CDR3 reads TGTGCCAGCAGCTTAGCAGAAATTGCGGCCTACGAGCAGTACTTC.

This clonotype was recorded many times. V and J are TRBV27 and TRBJ2-5, with D maybe TRBD1 (5 bases). Germline-derived CDR1 and CDR2 are MNHEY and SMNVEV (reference sequence). The length of the CDR3 is 17 residues. V was trimmed by 6 bases and J by 2 bases, leaving 22 bases between them. In DNA form, the CDR3 reads TGTGCCAGCAGCACACGACAGCCCAGACCCCCTCAAGAGACCCAGTACTTC. This encodes CASSTRQPRPPQETQYF.

At least ten counts were recorded for this clonotype. V usage is TRBV6-1 and J usage is TRBJ2-2, with D maybe TRBD1 (6 bases). The germline V and J ends were trimmed by 2 bases and 1 base, with 11 bases remaining between them. Germline V gene lookup returns CDR1 MNHNS and CDR2 SASEGT. This CDR3 is built from 16 residues. The CDR3 spells CASSETTGQNTGELFF. In DNA form, the CDR3 reads TGTGCCAGCAGTGAAACCACGGGACAGAACACCGGGGAGCTGTTTTTT.

In this sample, this clonotype turned up many times. The chain combines TRBV11-3 with TRBJ2-4; 10 bases align to TRBD2. The CDR3 is 16 amino acids. Losses at the gene ends were 3 bases for V and 8 bases for J; bases not matched to a gene: 10. Germline V gene data show CDR1 as SGHNT and CDR2 as YENEEA. The CDR3 protein is CASSLVPASGSYIQYF. The CDR3 DNA reads TGTGCCAGCAGCTTGGTTCCGGCTAGCGGGAGTTACATTCAGTACTTC.

This clonotype was seen only a few times. The chain employs TRBV6-2 or TRBV6-3 and TRBJ1-1; no reliable D call. V was shortened by 8 bases and J by 4 bases, with 17 bases between the two germline ends. This CDR3 comprises 14 residues. Germline V gives CDR1 MNHEY, CDR2 SVGEGT. The CDR3: CASGDPGFGTEAFF. CDR3 in DNA: TGTGCCAGCGGTGATCCGGGGTTTGGCACTGAAGCTTTCTTT.

This clonotype showed up many times. The chain carries TRBV18 and TRBJ1-1; 8 bases line up with TRBD1. J lost 1 base, V lost 4 bases, and 5 bases had no gene match. CDR3 length equals 15 residues. Germline V gene sequence: CDR1 KGHSH, CDR2 LQKENI. For the CDR3, the DNA is TGTGCCAGCTCACGCAGGGACAGGCGGAACACTGAAGCTTTCTTT. Protein sequence: CASSRRDRRNTEAFF. The entire variable domain, with the rest obtained from reference TRBV18 and TRBJ1-1, is as follows: NAGVMQNPRHLVRRRGQEARLRCSPMKGHSHVYWYRQLPEEGLKFMVYLQKENIIDESGMPKERFSAEFPKEGPSILRIQQVVRGDSAAYFCASSRRDRRNTEAFFGQGTRLTVV.

The chain carries TRBV10-1 and TRBJ2-1, with a weak D call TRBD1 (5 bases). CDR3 size: 14 residues. Germline V CDR1 and CDR2: WNHNN, SYGVQD (reference sequence). With 5 bases removed from V and 7 bases from J, the gap between germline ends came to 15 bases. For the CDR3, the DNA is TGCGCCAGCAGTCACACCATAGGGGTTAATGAGCAGTTCTTC. Translation: CASSHTIGVNEQFF.

This clonotype was recorded a few times. V usage is TRBV4-1 and J usage is TRBJ2-1; D is ambiguous. Germline CDR1 is MGHRA and CDR2 is YSYEKL. V was trimmed by 2 bases and J by 1 base, leaving 15 bases between them. CDR3 size: 17 residues. Here the CDR3 reads CASSQRDRSLSYNEQFF. CDR3 bases: TGCGCCAGCAGCCAACGCGACCGCTCCCTTTCCTACAATGAGCAGTTCTTC.

This clonotype came up many times. V usage is TRBV24-1 and J usage is TRBJ1-2; 8 bases agree with TRBD1. The CDR3 consists of 15 residues. Per germline, CDR1 KGHDR and CDR2 SFDVKD. With V trimmed by 4 bases and J by 8 bases, 11 bases remained unmatched. The CDR3 reads CATSDPRQGQGGYTF. CDR3 sequence (DNA): TGTGCCACCAGTGACCCCCGACAGGGGCAAGGAGGCTACACCTTC.

A word on this clonotype: This may stem from a read error, because a much larger clone lies one nucleotide away. The CDR3 ends on some other residue instead of the conserved phenylalanine or tryptophan, so this is likely a read error. CDR3 amino acids: CASSPGPGDGYTL. CDR3 bases: TGTGCCAGTAGTCCCGGGCCGGGCGATGGCTACACCCTC. This chain uses TRBV19 with TRBJ1-2, with D hard to call. The CDR3 length is 13 residues. From germline, CDR1 is LNHDA and CDR2 SQIVND (reference sequence). The V end was cut by 5 bases, the J end by 6 bases, with 13 bases between.

For this clonotype: One end of the junction varies from germline; a read error may be responsible. The chain employs TRBV2 and TRBJ2-7; TRBD1 matches at 7 bases. Germline loops: CDR1 SNHLY, CDR2 FYNNEI. CDR3 length: 11 residues. CDR3 amino acids: CAIRQGNEQHF. The CDR3 region has the DNA TGTGCCATCCGACAGGGTAACGAGCAGCACTTC.

Points on this clonotype: A much bigger clone sits one base away, suggesting this may be a read error. This likely comes from a read error, as the CDR3 has no conserved phenylalanine or tryptophan at its end. The chain links TRBV14 to TRBJ2-1, with 9 bases fitting TRBD2. V lost 1 base, J lost 6 bases, and 10 bases stayed unmatched. CDR3 length: 17 amino acids. From germline, CDR1 is SGHDN and CDR2 FVKESK. CDR3 nucleotide sequence: TGTGCCAGCAGCCAAGCTTTATTAGCGGGAGTGGTCAATGAGCAGTTCCTC. Encoded protein: CASSQALLAGVVNEQFL.

This clonotype was recorded a few times. The rearrangement uses TRBV6-4 and TRBJ2-3; either TRBD1 or TRBD2 may fit D (5 bases each). Trimming took 5 bases from V and 2 from J, leaving 14 bases between them. The CDR3 has 15 residues. The germline CDR1 and CDR2 sequences are MRHNA and SNTAGT. The CDR3 DNA sequence: TGTGCCAGCAGTCCCGGGACCCTTTACACAGATACGCAGTATTTT. It translates to CASSPGTLYTDTQYF.

This clonotype came up many times. DNA of the CDR3: TGTGCCAGCAGTTTACTCGGACTAGGCAATGAGCAGTTCTTC. Translating it yields CASSLLGLGNEQFF. This chain links TRBV27 with TRBJ2-1; 7 nucleotides align to TRBD2. The CDR3 is made up of 14 amino acids. CDR1 is MNHEY, CDR2 SMNVEV, per germline (reference sequence). The J segment lost 6 bases and the V segment lost 2 bases, leaving 4 bases of the junction unmatched.